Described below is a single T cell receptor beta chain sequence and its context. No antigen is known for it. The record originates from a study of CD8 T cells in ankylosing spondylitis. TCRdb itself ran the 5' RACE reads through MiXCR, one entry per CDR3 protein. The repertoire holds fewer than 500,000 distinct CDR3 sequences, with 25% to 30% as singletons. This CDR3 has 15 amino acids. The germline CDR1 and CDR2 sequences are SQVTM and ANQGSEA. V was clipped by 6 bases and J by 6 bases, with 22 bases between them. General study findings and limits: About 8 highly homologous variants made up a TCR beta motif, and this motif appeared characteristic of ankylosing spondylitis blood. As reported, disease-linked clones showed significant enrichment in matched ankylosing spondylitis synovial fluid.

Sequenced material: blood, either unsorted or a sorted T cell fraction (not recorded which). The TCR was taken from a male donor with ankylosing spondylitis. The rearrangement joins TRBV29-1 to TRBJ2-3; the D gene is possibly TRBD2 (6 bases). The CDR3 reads CSVQGYLQSGDTQYF. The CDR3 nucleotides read TGCAGCGTCCAAGGGTACCTCCAAAGCGGGGATACGCAGTATTTT.